The TCR beta chain described here comes from a study of cytomegalovirus exposure and HLA in healthy donors. Germline CDR1 SGHTA, CDR2 FQGNSA. Unmatched junction bases numbered 5, after V lost 5 bases and J lost 2 bases. The length of the CDR3 is 16 residues. With 60 Vbeta and 13 Jbeta primers, the PCR was carried out. This table comes from immunoSEQ multiplex PCR, and its TCRdb copy is limited to in-frame clones, with some not included. The sample lists around 150,000 clones; around 83% were seen once. This chain links TRBV7-2 with TRBJ2-3; TRBD2 aligns across 12 bases. The origin of this receptor is a man aged 18 to 35 in good health and CMV-seropositive. The sample consisted of PBMCs. CDR3 region: CASSETSGGNTDTQYF. The CDR3 coding sequence is TGTGCCAGCAGCGAAACTAGCGGGGGGAACACAGATACGCAGTATTTT.